This TCR beta chain was obtained from a study of shared clonotypes between healthy human individuals. This CDR3 comprises 15 residues. Germline V gives CDR1 SGHDT, CDR2 YYEEEE. Trimming stripped 4 bases from V and 0 bases from J, with 11 bases between. Sequenced by immunoSEQ multiplex PCR; TCRdb stores in-frame clones only, minus some. This sample has about 700,000 clones, with about 91% found just once. CD8 cells classed as naive were CD45RO-negative and positively selected for CCR7, excluding terminally differentiated effector memory CD45RA+ cells. V gene TRBV5-6 combines with J gene TRBJ2-1; TRBD2 is a possible D gene (5 bases). This receptor was obtained from a man younger than 45 in good health. Sequenced input: naive CD8+ T cells sorted from blood. The CDR3 reads CASSLSGSSYNEQFF. In DNA form, the CDR3 reads TGTGCCAGCAGCCTCAGCGGTAGCTCCTACAATGAGCAGTTCTTC.